The next 19 T cell receptor beta chains were all read from a single sample in a study of T cells expressing NK-cell markers. TCRdb reworked the 5' RACE reads into one entry per CDR3 protein, no DNA. The sample data list about 410,000 distinct CDR3 sequences. Sample: blood T cells: a sorted CD56 or NKG2C T cell subset, CD4+ or CD8+ T cells, or bulk PBMC T cells (not recorded which). All receptors derive from a woman aged 45-65 years in good health.

The chain couples TRBV5-1 to TRBJ2-3; TCRdb selects TRBD1, and the lack of DNA leaves this call unchecked. CDR1 is SGHRS and CDR2 is YFSETQ in the germline V gene. There are 15 residues in the CDR3. The CDR3 spells CASSFTGLPTDTQYF.

The J gene is TRBJ1-1, the V gene TRBV6-1; TCRdb reports TRBD1, a call that lacks DNA to check it against. This CDR3 has 14 residues. The germline V gene has CDR1 MNHNS and CDR2 SASEGT. The CDR3 sequence: CASTNWGGHTEAFF.

This sequence joins TRBV20-1 and TRBJ2-1; the TCRdb D gene call, TRBD2, has no DNA to confirm it. The germline V gene encodes CDR1 DFQATT and CDR2 SNEGSKA (reference sequence). CDR3 size: 13 residues. The CDR3 spells CSAGSGTTYEQFF.

The gene calls are TRBV5-5 and TRBJ2-5. The germline CDR1 and CDR2 sequences are SGHKS and YYEKEE (reference sequence). The CDR3 is 15 residues long. The CDR3 sequence is CASSFGLAAQETQYF. The complete variable domain, with remaining parts taken from reference TRBV5-5 and TRBJ2-5, reads DAGVTQSPTHLIKTRGQQVTLRCSPISGHKSVSWYQQVLGQGPQFIFQYYEKEERGRGNFPDRFSARQFPNYSSELNVNALLLGDSALYLCASSFGLAAQETQYFGPGTRLLVL.

CDR3 sequence reads: CASSQSGRSPEQYF. The rearrangement links TRBV3-1 to TRBJ2-7; with no DNA, the TCRdb D assignment of TRBD2 cannot be verified. Germline values: CDR1 LGHDT, CDR2 YNNKEL (reference sequence). The CDR3 totals 14 residues.

V is TRBV15 and J is TRBJ2-2; as DNA is missing, the TRBD2 call by TCRdb cannot be tested. Germline assignment: CDR1 LNHNV and CDR2 YYDKDF (reference sequence). The CDR3 spans 15 residues. This CDR3 is CATSASSGYTGELFF.

The chain couples TRBV28 to TRBJ2-2; the D call from TCRdb, TRBD2, cannot be confirmed without DNA. The CDR3 has 14 amino acids. Germline V gene sequence: CDR1 MDHEN, CDR2 SYDVKM. Here the CDR3 reads CASTPQGRDGELFF.

The rearrangement joins TRBV10-3 to TRBJ2-5; the D gene TCRdb calls, TRBD2, cannot be checked with no DNA. This CDR3 is 16 amino acids long. CDR1 is ENHRY and CDR2 is SYGVKD in the germline V gene. The CDR3 here is CAISALAGEGQETQYF.

The genes are TRBV20-1 and TRBJ2-3; TCRdb outputs TRBD2, but without DNA this stays unchecked. This CDR3 is built from 13 residues. Germline assignment: CDR1 DFQATT and CDR2 SNEGSKA (reference sequence). The CDR3: CSASGGNTDTQYF.

V gene TRBV7-2 combines with J gene TRBJ1-5. The CDR3 covers 15 residues. Per the germline V gene, CDR1 is SGHTA and CDR2 is FQGNSA. CDR3 sequence: CASSLNWQKNQPQHF.

J is TRBJ1-3 and V is TRBV15; TCRdb selects TRBD1, and the lack of DNA leaves this call unchecked. CDR3 length: 16 amino acids. In germline, CDR1 is LNHNV, CDR2 YYDKDF (reference sequence). CDR3 sequence: CATSRETGGPGNTIYF.

The chain links TRBV29-1 to TRBJ1-2; the TCRdb call, TRBD1, lacks DNA for checking. Germline V gives CDR1 SQVTM, CDR2 ANQGSEA. This CDR3 is 13 amino acids long. CDR3 amino acids: CSAVQGFQNGYTF.

The rearrangement joins TRBV5-1 to TRBJ1-2; TCRdb's D call of TRBD1 is untestable without DNA. The CDR3 is made up of 16 amino acids. The germline gives CDR1 SGHRS, CDR2 YFSETQ. CDR3 protein: CASSPPRGGILYGYTF.

This sequence joins TRBV5-1 and TRBJ1-1; TCRdb returns TRBD1, unconfirmable since there is no DNA. CDR3 size: 15 residues. Germline values: CDR1 SGHRS, CDR2 YFSETQ. CDR3 amino acids: CASSTGQGAVTEAFF.

The chain links TRBV4-1 to TRBJ2-1; TCRdb reports TRBD2, a call that lacks DNA to check it against. CDR3 length: 14 amino acids. Germline V gene sequence: CDR1 MGHRA, CDR2 YSYEKL. The CDR3 spells CASSQASGTSEQFF.

The chain recombines TRBV11-1 with TRBJ1-1. The CDR3 is made up of 13 amino acids. CDR1 is SGHAT and CDR2 is FQDESV in the germline V gene (reference sequence). This chain's CDR3 is CASRLRGNTEAFF.

This chain joins TRBV20-1 and TRBJ1-3. In germline, CDR1 is DFQATT, CDR2 SNEGSKA (reference sequence). This CDR3 has 13 residues. This chain's CDR3 is CSARTVSGNTIYF.

The chain is built from TRBV5-1 and TRBJ2-4; as DNA is missing, the TRBD2 call by TCRdb cannot be tested. The germline V gene encodes CDR1 SGHRS and CDR2 YFSETQ. This CDR3 is built from 16 residues. The CDR3 is CASSPRGLLDKNIQYF.

V is TRBV6-5 and J is TRBJ1-2; TCRdb reports TRBD1, a call that lacks DNA to check it against. This CDR3 comprises 15 residues. CDR1 and CDR2 from the germline V gene are MNHEY and SVGAGI. The CDR3 sequence: CASSYLRGRSYGYTF.